This TCR beta chain came from a study of T cell responses to AZD1222 COVID-19 vaccine. Study results and caveats: Baseline seropositives among AZD1222 recipients totaled only five or six.

Some clones are missing from TCRdb's copy, which holds only in-frame ones; the method was immunoSEQ multiplex PCR. This sample has about 150,000 clones, with around 91% found just once. The CDR3 contains 14 residues. CDR1 is GTSNPN and CDR2 is SVGIG in the germline V gene (reference sequence). V dropped 1 base and J dropped 8; count of bases not matched to a gene: 7. A remark on this clone: Its antigen is not known.

The chain recombines TRBV30 with TRBJ2-5; 10 nucleotides align to TRBD1. The sample was peripheral blood, taken on day 0 of AZD1222 vaccination. The TCR comes from an adult in good health. For the CDR3, the DNA is TGTGCCTGGAGTGGACAGGGGGCTTCGGGAACCCAGTACTTC. This codes for CAWSGQGASGTQYF.